What follows describes a single T cell receptor beta chain. Its antigen remains undetermined. It has no much larger one-base neighbor in the sample; base qualities were not kept. In the prospective study, participants were about 18 to 95 years old, resided in 20 to 30 geographic areas of the United States, and were enrolled through a virtual design. To assign participants to cohorts, the prospective study relied on clinical history that participants themselves reported in a screening survey and a study questionnaire. A participant counted as exposed if, within 2 weeks of entering the study, that participant had been in contact with someone who had a PCR-confirmed or clinician-diagnosed COVID-19 case. In the prospective study, mobile phlebotomists collected whole blood, serum and a nasopharyngeal or oropharyngeal swab from each participant. Participants in the prospective study had the option to provide additional blood draws and questionnaires over a 2-month period. Before DNA extraction, prospective study blood samples were shipped either frozen or at room temperature.

The sample is drawn from a study of blood T cell repertoires in COVID-19 (dated by TCRdb to the early 2020s). Concerning the study at large: The collaborator samples originated in the United States, Italy and Spain and spanned the acute and convalescent phases of COVID-19. The repertoires were released in a freely available public database intended as a resource for research on the immune response to SARS-CoV-2. HLA class I and class II types, where available, came from metadata supplied by the sample provider rather than from assay-based typing. The prospective study material was composed of cDNA or gDNA derived from T cells, B-cell-depleted T cells, or PBMCs. The samples were drawn from the first 160 participants of the ongoing ImmuneRACE study and from 950 to 1,500 subjects provided by 6 global collaborators. Sample metadata almost always included a de-identified subject ID, COVID-19 status, age in years and sex. Deeply sampled blood TCRbeta repertoires from subjects exposed to, actively infected with, or recovered from COVID-19 were included in the dataset.

Unmatched junction bases come to 11, with V trimmed by 7 bases and J by 7 bases. Sequences SNHLY (CDR1) and FYNNEI (CDR2) are obtained from the germline V gene. From the cysteine up to the phenylalanine, the CDR3 has a length of 16 residues. Only the CDR3 portion is preserved as DNA: 48 bases, with reading frame beginning at the first base. What the authors observed across the whole study: The quantity of clinical and demographic metadata differed by source and by participant and was supplied without curation.

TCRbeta CDR3 regions were amplified from genomic DNA using the immunoSEQ Assay, a bias-controlled multiplex PCR. The original pipeline was this. The number of nucleated cells in each sample was estimated from the amplification of reference gene primers within the assay. Sequence reads were collapsed and filtered to measure the absolute abundance of every unique TCRbeta CDR3 rearrangement. For each sample, productive Simpson clonality was calculated by taking the square root of Simpson's diversity index across productive rearrangements. The source is immuneACCESS, and TCRdb retained only in-frame sequences with V and J called. Part of the clones is not carried over; for the studies checked, unresolved V genes explain less than half of this, and the remainder is unexplained. V, J and clone size derive from that table, while D and trimming were established from the DNA sequence. For this sample the table gives 250,000 to 350,000 clones, of which roughly 90% were detected only once. The ten largest clones represent 2.5% to 3.5% of the sample.

In this chain, TRBV2 is recombined with TRBJ2-2, with 11 central nucleotides matching TRBD1. Sequencing was carried out using PBMCs or T cells enriched from blood (not recorded which). This TCR came from a woman aged 45-60 years who had been exposed to COVID-19. The CDR3 protein: CASNLGDRGLGGELFF. The nucleotide sequence reads as follows: TGTGCCAGCAACCTCGGGGACAGGGGGTTGGGCGGGGAGCTGTTTTTT. Extended through the reference TRBV2 and TRBJ2-2 proteins, this CDR3 yields the full variable domain: EPEVTQTPSHQVTQMGQEVILRCVPISNHLYFYWYRQILGQKVEFLVSFYNNEISEKSEIFDDQFSVERPDGSNFTLKIRSTKLEDSAMYFCASNLGDRGLGGELFFGEGSRLTVL.